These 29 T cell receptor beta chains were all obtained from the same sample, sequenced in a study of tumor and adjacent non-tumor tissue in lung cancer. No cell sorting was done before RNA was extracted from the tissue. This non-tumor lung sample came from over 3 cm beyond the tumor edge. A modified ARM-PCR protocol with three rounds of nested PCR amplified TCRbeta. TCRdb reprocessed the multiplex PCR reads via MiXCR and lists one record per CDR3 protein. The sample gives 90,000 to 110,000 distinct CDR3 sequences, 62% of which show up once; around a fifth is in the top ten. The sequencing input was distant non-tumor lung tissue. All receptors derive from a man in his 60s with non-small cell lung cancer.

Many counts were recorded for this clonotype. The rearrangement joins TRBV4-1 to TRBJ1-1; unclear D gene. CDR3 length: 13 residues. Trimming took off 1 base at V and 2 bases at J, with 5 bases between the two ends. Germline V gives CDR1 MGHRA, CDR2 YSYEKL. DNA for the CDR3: TGCGCCAGCAGCCAAGGGACCAACACTGAAGCTTTCTTT. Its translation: CASSQGTNTEAFF.

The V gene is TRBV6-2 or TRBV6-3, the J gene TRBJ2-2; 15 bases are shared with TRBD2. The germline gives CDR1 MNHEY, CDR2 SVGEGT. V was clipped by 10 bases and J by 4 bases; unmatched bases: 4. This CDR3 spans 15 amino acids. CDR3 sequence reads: CANGLAGGATGELFF. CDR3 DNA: TGTGCCAACGGACTAGCGGGGGGGGCCACCGGGGAGCTGTTTTTT.

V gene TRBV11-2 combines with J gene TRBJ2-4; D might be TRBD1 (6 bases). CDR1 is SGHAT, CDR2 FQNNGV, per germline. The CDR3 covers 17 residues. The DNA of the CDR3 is TGTATCAGCAGCCGTGATATCTCAGGGGTCGTCAAAAACATTCAGTACTTC. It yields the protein CISSRDISGVVKNIQYF. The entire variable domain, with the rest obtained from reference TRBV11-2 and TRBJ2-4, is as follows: EAGVAQSPRYKIIEKRQSVAFWCNPISGHATLYWYQQILGQGPKLLIQFQNNGVVDDSQLPKDRFSAERLKGVDSTLKIQPAKLEDSAVYLCISSRDISGVVKNIQYFGAGTRLSVL.

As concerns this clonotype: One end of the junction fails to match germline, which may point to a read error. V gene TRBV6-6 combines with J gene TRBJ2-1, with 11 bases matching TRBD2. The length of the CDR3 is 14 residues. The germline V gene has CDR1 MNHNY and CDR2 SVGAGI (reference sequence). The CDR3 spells CTSSTSGSHNEQFF. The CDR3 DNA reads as TGTACCAGTAGTACTAGCGGGAGTCACAATGAGCAGTTCTTC.

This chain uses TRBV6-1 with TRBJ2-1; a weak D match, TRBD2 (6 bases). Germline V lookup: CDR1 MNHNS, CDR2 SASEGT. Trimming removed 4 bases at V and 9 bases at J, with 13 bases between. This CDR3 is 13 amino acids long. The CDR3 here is CASSVSGVGEQFF. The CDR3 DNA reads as TGTGCCAGCAGTGTGTCGGGGGTGGGTGAGCAGTTCTTC.

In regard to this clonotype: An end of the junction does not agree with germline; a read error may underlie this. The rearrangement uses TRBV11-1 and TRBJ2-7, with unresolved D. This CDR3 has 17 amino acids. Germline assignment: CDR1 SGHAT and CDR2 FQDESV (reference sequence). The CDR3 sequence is CVSSPHPGGSGSYEQYF. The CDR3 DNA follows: TGTGTCAGCAGCCCCCATCCGGGCGGATCCGGCTCCTACGAGCAGTACTTC.

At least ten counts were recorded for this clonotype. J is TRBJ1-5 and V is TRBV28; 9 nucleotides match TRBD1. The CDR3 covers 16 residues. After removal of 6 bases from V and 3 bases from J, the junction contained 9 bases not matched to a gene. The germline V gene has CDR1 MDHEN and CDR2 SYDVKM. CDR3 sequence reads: CASRGSGTGNNQPQHF. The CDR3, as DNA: TGTGCCAGCAGGGGGAGCGGGACAGGGAACAATCAGCCCCAGCATTTT. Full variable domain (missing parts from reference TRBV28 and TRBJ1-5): DVKVTQSSRYLVKRTGEKVFLECVQDMDHENMFWYRQDPGLGLRLIYFSYDVKMKEKGDIPEGYSVSREKKERFSLILESASTNQTSMYLCASRGSGTGNNQPQHFGDGTRLSIL.

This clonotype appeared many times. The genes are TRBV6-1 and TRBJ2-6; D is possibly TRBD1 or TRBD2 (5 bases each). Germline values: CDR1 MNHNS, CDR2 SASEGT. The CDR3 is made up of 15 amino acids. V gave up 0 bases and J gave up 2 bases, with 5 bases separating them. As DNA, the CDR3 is TGTGCCAGCAGTGAAGCGGGGGCTGGGGCCAACGTCCTGACTTTC. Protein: CASSEAGAGANVLTF.

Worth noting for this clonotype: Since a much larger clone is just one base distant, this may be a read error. CDR3 amino acids: CACSVQAGSYNEQFF. The CDR3 bases are TGTGCCTGCAGTGTTCAAGCGGGCTCCTACAATGAGCAGTTCTTC. The chain links TRBV2 to TRBJ2-1; a possible D gene is TRBD2 (6 bases). CDR1 and CDR2 (germline): SNHLY, FYNNEI. The CDR3 covers 15 residues. Complete variable domain (other parts from reference TRBV2 and TRBJ2-1): EPEVTQTPSHQVTQMGQEVILRCVPISNHLYFYWYRQILGQKVEFLVSFYNNEISEKSEIFDDQFSVERPDGSNFTLKIRSTKLEDSAMYFCACSVQAGSYNEQFFGPGTRLTVL.

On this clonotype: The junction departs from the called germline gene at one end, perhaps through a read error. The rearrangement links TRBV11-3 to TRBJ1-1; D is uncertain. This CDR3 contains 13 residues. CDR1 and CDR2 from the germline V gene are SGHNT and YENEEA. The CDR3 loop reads CASSLDTGVEAYF. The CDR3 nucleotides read TGTGCCAGCAGCTTAGATACTGGGGTTGAGGCTTACTTT.

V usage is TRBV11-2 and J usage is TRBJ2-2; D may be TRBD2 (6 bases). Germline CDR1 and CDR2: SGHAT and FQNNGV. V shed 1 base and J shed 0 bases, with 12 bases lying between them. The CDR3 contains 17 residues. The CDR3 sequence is CASSLALGGANTGELFF. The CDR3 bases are TGTGCCAGCAGCTTAGCATTAGGAGGGGCGAACACCGGGGAGCTGTTTTTT.

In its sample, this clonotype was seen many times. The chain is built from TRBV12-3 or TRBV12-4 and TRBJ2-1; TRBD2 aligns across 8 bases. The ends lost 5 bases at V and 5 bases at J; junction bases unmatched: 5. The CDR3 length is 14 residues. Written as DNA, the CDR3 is TGTGCCAGCAGTCCGACTAGCGACAACAATGAGCAGTTCTTC. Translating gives CASSPTSDNNEQFF.

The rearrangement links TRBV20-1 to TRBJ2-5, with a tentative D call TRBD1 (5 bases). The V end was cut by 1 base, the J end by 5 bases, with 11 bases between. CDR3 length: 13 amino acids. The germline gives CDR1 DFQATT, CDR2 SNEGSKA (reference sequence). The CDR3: CSARVESGETQYF. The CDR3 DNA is TGCAGTGCTAGAGTAGAGTCAGGGGAGACCCAGTACTTC.

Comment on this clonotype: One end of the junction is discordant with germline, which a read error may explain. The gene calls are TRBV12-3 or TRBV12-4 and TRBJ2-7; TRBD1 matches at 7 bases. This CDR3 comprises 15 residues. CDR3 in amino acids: CVSSLQRQGRYEQYF. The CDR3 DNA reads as TGTGTCAGCAGTTTGCAAAGACAGGGAAGATACGAGCAGTACTTC.

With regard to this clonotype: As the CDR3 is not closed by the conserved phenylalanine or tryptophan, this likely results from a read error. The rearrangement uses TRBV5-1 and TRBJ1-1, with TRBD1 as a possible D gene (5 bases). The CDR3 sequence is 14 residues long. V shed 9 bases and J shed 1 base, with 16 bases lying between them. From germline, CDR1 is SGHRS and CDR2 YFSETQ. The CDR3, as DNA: TGCGCCACCGCGACCGGGACGGCGAACACTGAAGCTTTCATT. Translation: CATATGTANTEAFI.

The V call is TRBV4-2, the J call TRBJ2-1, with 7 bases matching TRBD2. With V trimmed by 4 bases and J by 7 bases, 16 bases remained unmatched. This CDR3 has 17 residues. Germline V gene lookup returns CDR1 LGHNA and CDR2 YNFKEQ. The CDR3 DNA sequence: TGTGCCAGCAGCCGCGACCCCGCCGGGACTAATGTAAATGAGCAGTTCTTC. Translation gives CASSRDPAGTNVNEQFF.

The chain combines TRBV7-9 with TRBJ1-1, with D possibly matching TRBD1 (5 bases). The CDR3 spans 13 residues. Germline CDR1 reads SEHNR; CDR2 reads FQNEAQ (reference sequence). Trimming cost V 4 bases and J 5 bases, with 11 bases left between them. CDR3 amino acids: CASSWDGRTEAFF. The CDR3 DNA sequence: TGTGCCAGCAGCTGGGACGGGAGGACTGAAGCTTTCTTT. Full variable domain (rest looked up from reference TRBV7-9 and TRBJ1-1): DTGVSQNPRHKITKRGQNVTFRCDPISEHNRLYWYRQTLGQGPEFLTYFQNEAQLEKSRLLSDRFSAERPKGSFSTLEIQRTEQGDSAMYLCASSWDGRTEAFFGQGTRLTVV.

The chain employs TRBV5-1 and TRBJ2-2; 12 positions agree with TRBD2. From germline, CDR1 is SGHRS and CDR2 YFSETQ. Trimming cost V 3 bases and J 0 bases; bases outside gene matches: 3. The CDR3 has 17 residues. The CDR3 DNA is TGCGCCAGCAGCTCACTAGCGGGGGGCGCGAACACCGGGGAGCTGTTTTTT. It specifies CASSSLAGGANTGELFF.

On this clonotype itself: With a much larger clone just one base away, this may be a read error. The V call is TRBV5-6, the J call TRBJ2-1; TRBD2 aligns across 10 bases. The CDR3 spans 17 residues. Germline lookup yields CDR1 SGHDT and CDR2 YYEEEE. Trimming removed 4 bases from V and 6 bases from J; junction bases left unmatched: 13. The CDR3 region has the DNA TGTGCCAGCAGCCCCTCTTCAGCGGGAGGGTCATCCAATGAGCAGTTCTTC. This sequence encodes CASSPSSAGGSSNEQFF.

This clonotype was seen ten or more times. DNA of the CDR3: TGTGCTAGTGGCACCGGACAGGTCGTTAACTATGGCTACACCTTC. Its protein product is CASGTGQVVNYGYTF. V and J are TRBV12-5 and TRBJ1-2; 7 bases fit TRBD1. V gave up 6 bases and J gave up 1 base; unmatched junction bases: 8. Per germline, CDR1 LGHNT and CDR2 FRNRAP. The CDR3 consists of 15 residues. Complete variable domain (other parts from reference TRBV12-5 and TRBJ1-2): DARVTQTPRHKVTEMGQEVTMRCQPILGHNTVFWYRQTMMQGLELLAYFRNRAPLDDSGMPKDRFSAEMPDATLATLKIQPSEPRDSAVYFCASGTGQVVNYGYTFGSGTRLTVV.

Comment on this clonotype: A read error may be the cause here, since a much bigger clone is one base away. The CDR3 bases are TGTGCCAGCAGTCCTATAGGGGGGACCAAAAACATTCAGTACTTC. Amino acids: CASSPIGGTKNIQYF. The V and J genes are TRBV7-9 and TRBJ2-4, with D perhaps assigned TRBD1 or TRBD2 (6 bases each). The CDR3 spans 15 residues. V gave up 6 bases and J gave up 2 bases, with 14 bases separating them. Germline values: CDR1 SEHNR, CDR2 FQNEAQ (reference sequence).

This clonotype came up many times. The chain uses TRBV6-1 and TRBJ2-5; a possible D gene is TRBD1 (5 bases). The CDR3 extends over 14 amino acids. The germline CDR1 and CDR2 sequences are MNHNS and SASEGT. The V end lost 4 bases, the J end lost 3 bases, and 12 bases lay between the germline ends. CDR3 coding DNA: TGTGCCAGCAGTGTTGAGACAGCCGAAGAGACCCAGTACTTC. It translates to CASSVETAEETQYF.

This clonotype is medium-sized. This CDR3 is CSAEIGVGGTDTQYF. As DNA, the CDR3 is TGCAGCGCCGAAATAGGGGTTGGGGGCACAGATACGCAGTATTTT. This chain connects TRBV29-1 to TRBJ2-3, with a possible D match to TRBD1 (5 bases). This CDR3 has 15 amino acids. CDR1 and CDR2 from the germline V gene are SQVTM and ANQGSEA. V was clipped by 7 bases and J by 1 base, with 18 bases between them.

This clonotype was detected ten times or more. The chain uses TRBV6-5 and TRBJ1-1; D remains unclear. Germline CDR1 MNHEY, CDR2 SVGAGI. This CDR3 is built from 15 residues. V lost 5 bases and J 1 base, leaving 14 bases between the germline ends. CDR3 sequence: CASSPSGIANTEAFF. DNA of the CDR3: TGTGCCAGCAGTCCCTCGGGGATAGCGAACACTGAAGCTTTCTTT.

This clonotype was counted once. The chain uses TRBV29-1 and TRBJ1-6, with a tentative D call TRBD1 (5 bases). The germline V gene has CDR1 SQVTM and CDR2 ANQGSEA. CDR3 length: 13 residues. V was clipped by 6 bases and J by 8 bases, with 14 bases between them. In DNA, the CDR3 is TGCAGCGTCCTCGAGGGGATAGATTCACCCCTCCACTTT. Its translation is CSVLEGIDSPLHF.

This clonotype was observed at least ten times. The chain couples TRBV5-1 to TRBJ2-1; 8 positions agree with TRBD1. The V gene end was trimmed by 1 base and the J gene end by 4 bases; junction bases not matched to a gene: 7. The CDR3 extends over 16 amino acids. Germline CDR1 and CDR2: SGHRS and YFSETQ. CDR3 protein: CASSLSDRAGYNEQFF. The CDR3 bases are TGCGCCAGCAGCTTGTCGGACAGGGCGGGTTACAATGAGCAGTTCTTC.

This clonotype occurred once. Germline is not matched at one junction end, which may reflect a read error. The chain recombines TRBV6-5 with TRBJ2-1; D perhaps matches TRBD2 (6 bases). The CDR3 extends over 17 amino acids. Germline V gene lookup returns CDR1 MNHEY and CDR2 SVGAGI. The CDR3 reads CASCYSAGPDSYNEQLF. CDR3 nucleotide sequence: TGTGCCAGCTGTTACTCCGCGGGACCTGACTCATACAATGAGCAGTTATTC.

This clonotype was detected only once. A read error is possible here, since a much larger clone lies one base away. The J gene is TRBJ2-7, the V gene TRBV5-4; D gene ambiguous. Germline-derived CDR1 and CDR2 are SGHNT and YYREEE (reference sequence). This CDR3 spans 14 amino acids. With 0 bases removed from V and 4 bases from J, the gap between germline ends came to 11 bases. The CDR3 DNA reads TGTGCCAGCAGCTTGGACTGGGCATTATACGAGCAGTACTTC. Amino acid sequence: CASSLDWALYEQYF.

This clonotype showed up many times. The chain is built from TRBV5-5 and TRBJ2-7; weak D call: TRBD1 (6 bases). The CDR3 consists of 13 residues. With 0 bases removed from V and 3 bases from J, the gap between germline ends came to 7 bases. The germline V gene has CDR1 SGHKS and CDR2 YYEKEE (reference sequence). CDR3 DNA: TGTGCCAGCAGCTTGGACAGGGACTACGAGCAGTACTTC. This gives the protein CASSLDRDYEQYF.